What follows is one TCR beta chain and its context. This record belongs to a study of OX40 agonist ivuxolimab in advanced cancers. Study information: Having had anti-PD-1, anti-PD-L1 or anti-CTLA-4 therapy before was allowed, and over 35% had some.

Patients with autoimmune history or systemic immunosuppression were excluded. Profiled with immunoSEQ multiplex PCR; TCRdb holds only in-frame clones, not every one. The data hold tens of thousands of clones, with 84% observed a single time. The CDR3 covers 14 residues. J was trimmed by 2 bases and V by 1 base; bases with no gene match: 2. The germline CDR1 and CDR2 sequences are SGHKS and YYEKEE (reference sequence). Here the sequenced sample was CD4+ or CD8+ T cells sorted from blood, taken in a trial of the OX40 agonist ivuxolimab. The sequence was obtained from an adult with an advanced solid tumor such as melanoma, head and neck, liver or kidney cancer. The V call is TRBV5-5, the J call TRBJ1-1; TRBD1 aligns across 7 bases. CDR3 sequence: CASSLTGVNTEAFF. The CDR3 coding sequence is TGTGCCAGCAGCTTGACAGGGGTAAACACTGAAGCTTTCTTT.